This TCR beta chain was observed in a study of shared clonotypes between healthy human individuals. Findings and limits, study-wide: The donor pool, a small one, limited the genetic and exposure-history diversity represented.

Comments on this clone: Its antigen is not identified.

V was clipped by 4 bases and J by 4 bases; unmatched bases: 2. CDR3 size: 14 residues. Per germline, CDR1 SEHNR and CDR2 FQNEAQ (reference sequence). The protocol was immunoSEQ multiplex PCR, while the TCRdb copy is restricted to in-frame clones and leaves out a portion. The data show around 500,000 clones, with approximately 82% seen just once and 9.5% to 15% held by the top ten. The J gene is TRBJ1-4, the V gene TRBV7-9, with 8 bases fitting TRBD1. The material sequenced was PBMCs. This clonotype originated in a woman between 40 and 55 years old in good health. Some clones in this sample may be carry-over from other donors' samples. For the CDR3, the DNA is TGTGCCAGCAGCTCAGGGGGCGGTAATGAAAAACTGTTTTTT. Translated, it gives CASSSGGGNEKLFF. Complete variable domain (other parts from reference TRBV7-9 and TRBJ1-4): DTGVSQNPRHKITKRGQNVTFRCDPISEHNRLYWYRQTLGQGPEFLTYFQNEAQLEKSRLLSDRFSAERPKGSFSTLEIQRTEQGDSAMYLCASSSGGGNEKLFFGSGTQLSVL.